Listed below are T cell receptor beta chains from one sample, sequenced in a study of CD8 T cells in Susac syndrome. In TCRdb, the immunoSEQ multiplex PCR reads were re-called with MiXCR into one record per CDR3 protein. The sample gives 65,000 to 90,000 distinct CDR3 sequences, 85% to 95% of which show up once; around 0.4% is in the top ten. Sequencing was performed on CD8+ T cells from PBMCs. These receptors all come from a human donor with multiple sclerosis. CDR3s include the opening cysteine and the closing phenylalanine or tryptophan. Each record gives: clone size, V gene, D gene, J gene, CDR3 protein, CDR3 DNA. The D gene is left open where the match is weak. Clone size is given for some rows only: seen once, a few or many times, or a class if the clone is expanded.

.	TRBV6-6	.	TRBJ2-5	CASRRKGQETQYF	TGTGCCAGCAGGAGGAAAGGGCAGGAGACCCAGTACTTC
.	TRBV7-8	.	TRBJ2-6	CASSPQPLPYSAGGANVLTF	TGTGCCAGCAGCCCCCAACCTCTTCCTTACAGCGCCGGTGGGGCCAACGTCCTGACTTTC
.	TRBV12-3/TRBV12-4	.	TRBJ2-7	CASSLNDLYEQYF	TGTGCCAGCAGTTTGAATGACCTCTACGAGCAGTACTTC
.	TRBV13	TRBD2	TRBJ2-5	CASSSSSGGIQETQYF	TGTGCCAGCAGCTCCTCTTCCGGGGGGATCCAAGAGACCCAGTACTTC
.	TRBV27	.	TRBJ1-2	CASSHTGIYGYTF	TGTGCCAGCAGCCACACTGGGATTTATGGCTACACCTTC
.	TRBV14	TRBD1	TRBJ2-7	CASSQPGQGSYEQYF	TGTGCCAGCAGCCAACCGGGACAGGGCTCATACGAGCAGTACTTC
.	TRBV19	.	TRBJ2-7	CASSPGLTSYEQYF	TGTGCCAGTAGTCCAGGATTAACGTCCTACGAGCAGTACTTC
once	TRBV29-1	.	TRBJ2-1	CSVEEPNVSDEQFF	TGCAGCGTTGAGGAGCCCAATGTTAGCGATGAGCAGTTCTTC
few	TRBV19	.	TRBJ1-3	CASSPSAGNTIYF	TGTGCCAGTAGTCCTTCAGCTGGAAACACCATATATTTT
few	TRBV7-9	.	TRBJ1-1	CASSPLSANTEAFF	TGTGCCAGCAGCCCATTGTCAGCGAACACTGAAGCTTTCTTT
.	TRBV5-1	.	TRBJ2-7	CASSPSRRQPYEQYF	TGCGCCAGCAGCCCGAGCAGGCGGCAGCCTTACGAGCAGTACTTC
.	TRBV7-9	.	TRBJ2-1	CASSLQGYNEQFF	TGTGCCAGCAGCTTACAGGGGTACAATGAGCAGTTCTTC
.	TRBV4-1	.	TRBJ2-7	CASSQEIPAYEQYF	TGCGCCAGCAGCCAAGAGATTCCAGCCTACGAGCAGTACTTC
.	TRBV30	.	TRBJ1-5	CAWSGWGGNQPQHF	TGTGCCTGGAGCGGTTGGGGTGGAAATCAGCCCCAGCATTTT
.	TRBV19	TRBD1	TRBJ1-1	CATTGTGTEAFF	TGTGCCACCACCGGGACAGGCACTGAAGCTTTCTTT
.	TRBV9	.	TRBJ1-5	CASSANGGASQPQHF	TGTGCCAGCAGTGCAAACGGAGGGGCAAGCCAGCCCCAGCATTTT
.	TRBV7-2	TRBD1	TRBJ2-7	CASSQRSQGAYEQYF	TGTGCCAGCAGCCAACGTTCACAGGGGGCCTACGAGCAGTACTTC
once	TRBV29-1	TRBD1	TRBJ1-1	CSAPILDRGEGNTEAFF	TGCAGCGCCCCAATACTTGACAGGGGCGAGGGGAACACTGAAGCTTTCTTT
few	TRBV29-1	.	TRBJ1-1	CSVEDRGGRTEAFF	TGCAGCGTTGAAGATCGGGGGGGGCGCACTGAAGCTTTCTTT
.	TRBV9	.	TRBJ1-5	CASSVDGGGGNQPQHF	TGTGCCAGCAGCGTAGACGGGGGCGGGGGCAATCAGCCCCAGCATTTT
.	TRBV6-2/TRBV6-3	.	TRBJ2-1	CASSYSLGGGYNEQFF	TGTGCCAGCAGTTACTCGTTGGGGGGTGGTTACAATGAGCAGTTCTTC
.	TRBV27	.	TRBJ2-5	CASSPGTAQETQYF	TGTGCCAGCAGTCCTGGGACGGCCCAAGAGACCCAGTACTTC
.	TRBV3-1	.	TRBJ1-4	CASSQPATNEKLFF	TGTGCCAGCAGCCAACCCGCAACTAATGAAAAACTGTTTTTT
.	TRBV5-4	.	TRBJ2-2	CASSLGRNTGELFF	TGTGCCAGCAGCTTGGGAAGAAACACCGGGGAGCTGTTTTTT
.	TRBV19	.	TRBJ2-1	CASSPDGGAYNEQFF	TGTGCCAGTAGTCCTGATGGGGGGGCATACAATGAGCAGTTCTTC
.	TRBV29-1	.	TRBJ1-1	CSGQNTEAFF	TGCAGCGGGCAGAACACTGAAGCTTTCTTT
.	TRBV7-9	.	TRBJ2-3	CASSKDWTDTQYF	TGTGCCAGCAGCAAAGACTGGACAGATACGCAGTATTTT